The source of this T cell receptor (beta chain) is a study of blood T cell repertoires in COVID-19. Turning to the study itself: Sites in the United States, Italy and Spain provided acute and convalescent COVID-19 samples.

In the original workflow: Amplification from reference gene primers served as the basis for estimated nucleated cell counts. Clones were read by immunoSEQ multiplex PCR, and TCRdb kept only the in-frame ones, dropping some. The V and J calls and the clone size are those of that table, but D and trimming were determined from the DNA. The table includes about 220,000 clones, 80% detected once. This CDR3 has 18 amino acids. Trimming removed 2 bases from V and 4 bases from J; junction bases left unmatched: 12. CDR1 and CDR2 from the germline V gene are LGHDT and YNNKEL (reference sequence). The chain employs TRBV3-1 (or the pseudogene TRBV3-2) and TRBJ2-5, with TRBD2 matching 11 bases. The clonotype originates from a human donor in a cohort sampled during active COVID-19. Sequenced sample: peripheral blood. The CDR3 nucleotides read TGTGCCAGCAGCCAATTGGGGCTAGCGGGGGGTAACAGAGAGACCCAGTACTTC. Its protein is CASSQLGLAGGNRETQYF.